This T cell receptor beta chain came from a study of blood T cell repertoires in COVID-19. Study information: Sites in the United States, Italy and Spain provided acute and convalescent COVID-19 samples. PBMCs, B-cell-depleted T cells, or T cells were the source of the cDNA or gDNA that made up the material.

Clones were sequenced by immunoSEQ multiplex PCR, and TCRdb holds only the in-frame ones, with some missing. Of 150,000 to 200,000 clones detected, around 90% appear once; the ten largest clones hold roughly a sixth. The CDR3 spans 16 residues. The sequenced sample consisted of peripheral blood. The chain joins TRBV21-1 to TRBJ2-1; no DNA check was done on the table's D call, TRBD1. TRBV21-1 is a recognized pseudogene. The sequence was obtained from a man in his sixties with active or convalescent COVID-19. CDR3 DNA sequence: TGTGCCAGCACCTTCAAGGGCAGGGGGCACGAGAATGAGCAGTTCTTC. Translated, it gives CASTFKGRGHENEQFF.